What follows is one T cell receptor (beta chain) and its context. Its target is not known. The data derive from a study of cytomegalovirus exposure and HLA in healthy donors. The study, taken as a whole, reports: Later analysis suggested most CMV-associated TCR beta chains were HLA-restricted.

Donors in the study were healthy people who gave bone marrow. PCR primers comprised 60 Vbeta and 13 Jbeta primers. Only in-frame clones appear in the TCRdb table, and some are missing; sequencing was by immunoSEQ multiplex PCR. The sample records roughly 140,000 clones, 63% being singletons. Source material: PBMCs. This TCR came from a woman between 55 and 75 years old in good health and CMV-seropositive.

Here the CDR3 reads CASSFPPGTGDGYTF. As DNA, the CDR3 is TGTGCCAGCAGCTTCCCCCCGGGAACGGGCGATGGCTACACCTTC. V and J are TRBV5-4 and TRBJ1-2; unclear D gene. V shed 2 bases and J shed 6 bases, with 17 bases lying between them. The CDR3 spans 15 residues. Germline assignment: CDR1 SGHNT and CDR2 YYREEE (reference sequence).